The rows below give T cell receptor beta chains drawn from one sample of a study of shared T cell receptors in the human thymus. Sequencing was performed with immunoSEQ multiplex PCR; in TCRdb, only in-frame clones are kept and a portion is missing. The sample holds hundreds of thousands of clones, more than 75% seen once. These data are also associated with another study on human thymus T cells.

Sequencing was done on a sample of thymocytes. These receptors were taken from a boy younger than two with a congenital heart defect. CDR3s include the opening cysteine and the closing phenylalanine or tryptophan. The D gene is left open where the match is weak. Clone sizes are given selectively: once, few, many, or a class where the clone is expanded.

CDR3 protein,CDR3 DNA,D gene,V gene,clone size,J gene
CASSQFPLSGYTF,TGTGCCAGCAGCCAATTTCCGCTGAGCGGCTACACCTTC,-,TRBV14,-,TRBJ1-2
CASSLPVVYEQYF,TGTGCCAGCAGTCTCCCCGTTGTCTACGAGCAGTACTTC,-,TRBV2,-,TRBJ2-7
CSVEDLEPLRRGDTQYF,TGCAGCGTTGAAGATCTCGAACCCCTGAGGCGGGGAGATACGCAGTATTTT,-,TRBV29-1,-,TRBJ2-3
CASSQDSKDYEQYF,TGTGCCAGCAGCCAAGATAGCAAAGACTACGAGCAGTACTTC,-,TRBV14,-,TRBJ2-7
CASSPRGSGNTIYF,TGTGCCAGCAGTCCCAGGGGGTCTGGAAACACCATATATTTT,TRBD1,TRBV28,-,TRBJ1-3
CASSSPSTKNYEQYF,TGTGCCAGCAGTTCCCCCTCGACTAAGAACTACGAGCAGTACTTC,-,TRBV27,-,TRBJ2-7
CASQPAGAPRGQETQYF,TGTGCCAGCCAGCCAGCGGGGGCCCCTAGGGGCCAAGAGACCCAGTACTTC,TRBD2,TRBV2,-,TRBJ2-5
CASRATYNEQFF,TGTGCCAGCAGGGCCACCTACAATGAGCAGTTCTTC,-,TRBV27,once,TRBJ2-1
CASSQESRDRGPMNTEAFF,TGTGCCAGCAGCCAAGAAAGCCGGGACAGGGGGCCCATGAACACTGAAGCTTTCTTT,TRBD1,TRBV14,-,TRBJ1-1
CASGLHAGKENSPLHF,TGTGCTAGTGGTTTACATGCAGGGAAGGAGAATTCACCCCTCCACTTT,-,TRBV12-5,-,TRBJ1-6
CASSLPGQGNQETQYF,TGTGCCAGCAGTTTGCCGGGACAGGGGAACCAAGAGACCCAGTACTTC,TRBD1,TRBV6-6,-,TRBJ2-5
CASSPPSGGAYNEQFF,TGTGCCAGCTCACCACCGAGCGGGGGGGCATACAATGAGCAGTTCTTC,TRBD2,TRBV18,-,TRBJ2-1
CASTGVGDRVGEQYF,TGTGCCAGCACCGGGGTAGGGGACAGGGTAGGTGAGCAGTACTTC,TRBD1,TRBV6-1,-,TRBJ2-7
CASRRGTVLYEQYF,TGTGCCAGCAGACGAGGGACAGTCCTCTACGAGCAGTACTTC,TRBD1,TRBV6-5,-,TRBJ2-7
CASSLVRGHWETQYF,TGTGCCAGCAGCTTAGTCCGGGGACACTGGGAGACCCAGTACTTC,-,TRBV7-9,-,TRBJ2-5
CAWGDGTVESSGANVLTF,TGTGCCTGGGGGGACGGGACAGTTGAAAGCTCTGGGGCCAACGTCCTGACTTTC,TRBD1,TRBV30,-,TRBJ2-6
CASSSTGTGGPGELFF,TGTGCCAGCAGCTCCACCGGGACAGGGGGCCCCGGGGAGCTGTTTTTT,TRBD1,TRBV5-6,-,TRBJ2-2
CASSYSSGEKLFF,TGTGCCAGCAGTTACTCGAGCGGTGAAAAACTGTTTTTT,-,TRBV6-6,-,TRBJ1-4
CASSLRWGDQPQHF,TGTGCCAGCAGTTTGCGTTGGGGAGATCAGCCCCAGCATTTT,-,TRBV27,-,TRBJ1-5
CASSREGRAKNIQYF,TGTGCCAGTAGTAGAGAGGGCCGGGCCAAAAACATTCAGTACTTC,-,TRBV19,once,TRBJ2-4
CSARIQGTRYF,TGCAGTGCTAGAATACAGGGCACCCGGTACTTC,-,TRBV20-1,-,TRBJ2-5
CASSQGGTPGPYEQYF,TGTGCCAGCAGCCAAGGTGGGACACCGGGCCCCTACGAGCAGTACTTC,-,TRBV4-2,once,TRBJ2-7
CASSLSYKGTGDTGELFF,TGTGCCAGCAGTTTATCGTATAAGGGGACAGGGGACACCGGGGAGCTGTTTTTT,TRBD1,TRBV27,once,TRBJ2-2
CASSKTTGSNYGYTF,TGTGCCAGCAGCAAAACGACAGGGTCAAACTATGGCTACACCTTC,-,TRBV21-1,once,TRBJ1-2
CAWSYYHLEQYF,TGTGCCTGGAGTTACTATCACTTGGAGCAGTACTTC,-,TRBV30,-,TRBJ2-7
CASSLGRTGAYEQYF,TGTGCCAGCAGTTTAGGACGGACAGGGGCCTACGAGCAGTACTTC,TRBD1,TRBV28,-,TRBJ2-7
CASSPSDTHGALHF,TGTGCCAGCAGTCCCTCTGACACCCACGGGGCCCTCCACTTT,-,TRBV28,once,TRBJ1-6
CASSQDLSDYEQYF,TGCGCCAGCAGCCAAGATCTGTCAGATTACGAGCAGTACTTC,-,TRBV4-3,-,TRBJ2-7
CASRQVGSGENTGELFF,TGTGCCAGCAGACAAGTAGGGAGCGGGGAGAACACCGGGGAGCTGTTTTTT,TRBD2,TRBV7-4,once,TRBJ2-2
CASSSTTGPSSGNTIYF,TGTGCCAGCAGCTCCACGACAGGGCCTAGCTCTGGAAACACCATATATTTT,TRBD1,TRBV11-2,-,TRBJ1-3
CASKPNPRTGAKSYEQYF,TGTGCCAGCAAACCCAATCCCCGGACAGGGGCGAAGTCCTACGAGCAGTACTTC,TRBD1,TRBV27,-,TRBJ2-7
CASSQHHLEEVYNEQFF,TGCGCCAGCAGCCAACACCACTTGGAGGAGGTCTACAATGAGCAGTTCTTC,-,TRBV4-3,-,TRBJ2-1
CASSLDLGGAYTDTQYF,TGTGCCAGCAGCTTGGACTTGGGGGGGGCGTACACAGATACGCAGTATTTT,-,TRBV5-6,-,TRBJ2-3
CASSRGMNTEAFF,TGTGCCAGTAGTCGAGGAATGAACACTGAAGCTTTCTTT,-,TRBV19,few,TRBJ1-1
CAISEPGVAVGTQYF,TGTGCCATCAGTGAGCCCGGAGTAGCGGTAGGGACCCAGTACTTC,-,TRBV10-3,-,TRBJ2-5